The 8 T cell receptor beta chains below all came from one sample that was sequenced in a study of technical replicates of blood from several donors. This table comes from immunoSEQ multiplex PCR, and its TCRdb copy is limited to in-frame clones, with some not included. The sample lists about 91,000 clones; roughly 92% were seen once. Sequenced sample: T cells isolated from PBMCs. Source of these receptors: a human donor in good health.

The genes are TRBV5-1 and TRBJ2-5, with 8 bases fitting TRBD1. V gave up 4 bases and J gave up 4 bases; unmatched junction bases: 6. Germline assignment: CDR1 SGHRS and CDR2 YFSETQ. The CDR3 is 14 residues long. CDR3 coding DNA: TGCGCCAGCAGCCTAGGGACAGGAGGAGAGACCCAGTACTTC. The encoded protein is CASSLGTGGETQYF.

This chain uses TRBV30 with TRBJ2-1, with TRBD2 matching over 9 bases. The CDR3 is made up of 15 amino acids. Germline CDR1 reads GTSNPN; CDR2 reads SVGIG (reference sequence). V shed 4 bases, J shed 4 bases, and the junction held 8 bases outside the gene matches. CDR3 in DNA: TGTGCCTGGATAGGGTACGCGGGGGGGTACAATGAGCAGTTCTTC. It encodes CAWIGYAGGYNEQFF.

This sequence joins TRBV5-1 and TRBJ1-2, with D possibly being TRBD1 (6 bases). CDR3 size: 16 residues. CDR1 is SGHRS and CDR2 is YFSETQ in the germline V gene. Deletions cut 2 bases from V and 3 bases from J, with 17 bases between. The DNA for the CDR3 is TGCGCCAGCAGCTTAACCCTAGGGGGGGCTGACTATGGCTACACCTTC. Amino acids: CASSLTLGGADYGYTF. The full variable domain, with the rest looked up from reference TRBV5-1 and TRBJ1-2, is KAGVTQTPRYLIKTRGQQVTLSCSPISGHRSVSWYQQTPGQGLQFLFEYFSETQRNKGNFPGRFSGRQFSNSRSEMNVSTLELGDSALYLCASSLTLGGADYGYTFGSGTRLTVV.

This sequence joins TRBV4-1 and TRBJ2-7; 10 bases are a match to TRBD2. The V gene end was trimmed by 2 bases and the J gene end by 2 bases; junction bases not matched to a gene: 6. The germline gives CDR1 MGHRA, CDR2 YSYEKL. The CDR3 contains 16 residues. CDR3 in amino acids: CASSQPTSGLPYEQYF. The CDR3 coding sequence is TGCGCCAGCAGCCAACCGACTAGCGGGCTCCCCTACGAGCAGTACTTC.

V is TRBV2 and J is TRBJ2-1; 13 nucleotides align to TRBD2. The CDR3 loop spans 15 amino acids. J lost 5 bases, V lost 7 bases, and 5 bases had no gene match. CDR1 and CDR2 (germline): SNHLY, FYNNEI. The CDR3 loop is CASTPLAGGDNEQFF. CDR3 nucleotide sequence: TGTGCCAGCACCCCACTAGCGGGAGGGGACAATGAGCAGTTCTTC.

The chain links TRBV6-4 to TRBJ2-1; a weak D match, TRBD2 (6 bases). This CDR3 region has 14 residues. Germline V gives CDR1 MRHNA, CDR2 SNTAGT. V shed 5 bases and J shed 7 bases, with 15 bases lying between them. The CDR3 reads CASSPAEGPNEQFF. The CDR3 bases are TGTGCCAGCAGTCCCGCGGAGGGCCCTAATGAGCAGTTCTTC.

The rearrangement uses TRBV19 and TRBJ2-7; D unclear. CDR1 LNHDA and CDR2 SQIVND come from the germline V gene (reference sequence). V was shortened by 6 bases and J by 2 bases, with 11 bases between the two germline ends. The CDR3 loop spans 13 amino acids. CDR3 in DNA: TGTGCCAGTAGCTACTCGGTAACCTACGAGCAGTACTTC. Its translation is CASSYSVTYEQYF.

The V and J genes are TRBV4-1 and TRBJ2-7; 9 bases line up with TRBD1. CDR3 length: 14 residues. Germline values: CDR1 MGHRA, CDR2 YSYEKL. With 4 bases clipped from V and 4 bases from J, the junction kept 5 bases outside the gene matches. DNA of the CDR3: TGCGCCAGCAGCCCGCGACAGGGGGAGTACGAGCAGTACTTC. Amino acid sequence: CASSPRQGEYEQYF.